The 6 T cell receptor beta chains below were found in one sample sequenced in a study of cytomegalovirus exposure and HLA in healthy donors. The study ran its PCR with 60 Vbeta and 13 Jbeta primers. The data were produced by immunoSEQ multiplex PCR, yet TCRdb's version contains in-frame clones alone and is incomplete. The sample comprises about 80,000 clones, 80% of which are singletons, and roughly 32% rests with the top ten. Sequences were obtained from PBMCs. Receptors were obtained from a man aged 50-60 years in good health and CMV-seropositive.

This clone was counted between two and nine times. The chain uses TRBV10-2 and TRBJ1-1; no clear D gene. Germline values: CDR1 WSHSY, CDR2 SAAADI. The V and J ends lost 0 bases and 11 bases respectively, with 7 bases between them. This CDR3 region has 11 residues. The CDR3 region has the DNA TGCGCCAGCAGTGAGTCGACTCTGGCTTTCTTT. This codes for CASSESTLAFF.

This clone has only a few counts. The chain joins TRBV30 to TRBJ1-4; TRBD1 is a possible D gene (5 bases). Per germline, CDR1 GTSNPN and CDR2 SVGIG (reference sequence). The germline V and J ends were trimmed by 7 bases and 6 bases, with 18 bases remaining between them. This CDR3 is 14 amino acids long. The CDR3 reads CASSLGGAYEKLFF. Here the CDR3 DNA reads TGTGCCTCCTCTTTAGGAGGGGCGTATGAAAAACTGTTTTTT.

The chain employs TRBV5-4 and TRBJ2-1, with 13 bases fitting TRBD2. CDR1 is SGHNT, CDR2 YYREEE, per germline (reference sequence). J lost 9 bases, V lost 4 bases, and 4 bases had no gene match. The CDR3 totals 14 residues. CDR3 DNA sequence: TGTGCCAGCAGCCCGGGACTAGCGGGAATTGAGCAGTTCTTC. Its protein is CASSPGLAGIEQFF.

V and J are TRBV15 and TRBJ2-5; possible D gene TRBD1, 5 bases. Germline V gene data show CDR1 as LNHNV and CDR2 as YYDKDF (reference sequence). Trimming cost V 4 bases and J 1 base, with 7 bases left between them. The CDR3 runs 13 residues. CDR3 sequence reads: CATSKDIQETQYF. DNA for the CDR3: TGTGCCACCAGCAAGGACATCCAAGAGACCCAGTACTTC.

This clone was seen only a few times. This rearrangement joins TRBV6-5 to TRBJ2-1, with D hard to call. This CDR3 has 15 amino acids. Trimming pared 6 bases from V and 4 bases from J, leaving 16 bases between. CDR1 and CDR2 (germline): MNHEY, SVGAGI. CDR3 nucleotide sequence: TGTGCCAGCAGATCCGAACTAAACCCATACAATGAGCAGTTCTTC. As protein: CASRSELNPYNEQFF.

The gene calls are TRBV11-2 and TRBJ1-2; D possibly corresponds to TRBD1 (5 bases). The CDR3 is made up of 15 amino acids. Trimming shortened V by 3 bases and J by 8 bases, and 19 bases separated the two germline ends. Germline CDR1 is SGHAT and CDR2 is FQNNGV. Here the CDR3 DNA reads TGTGCCAGCAGCTTTTCCCCTGGGGGGGTCGGAGGCTACACCTTC. It codes for CASSFSPGGVGGYTF.